This TCR beta chain came from a study of identical twins. Study results and limitations: It was possible that invariant MAIT and iNKT cells partly confounded the zero-insertion analyses.

For this clonotype: Its matching antigen is unknown.

Trimming pared 4 bases from V and 6 bases from J, leaving 11 bases between. CDR1 is MDHEN and CDR2 is SYDVKM in the germline V gene. CDR3 length: 13 amino acids. Unique molecular identifiers were present on the cDNA, which also gained a universal primer site by template switching. A single record per CDR3 protein comes from TCRdb applying MiXCR to the 5' RACE reads. The sample includes some 730,000 distinct CDR3 sequences, around a sixth of them seen just once. These same data were also listed under a study on T cells expressing NK-cell markers. From that report: In 5 or 6 donors, dominant NKG2C+ clonotypes were roughly 1.0-8% of CD8+ T cells.

The genes are TRBV28 and TRBJ2-3; D call uncertain. The sequencing sample was made of PBMCs. This receptor was identified in a young woman in good health. The CDR3 sequence is CASSSPHVDTQYF. Here the CDR3 DNA reads TGTGCCAGCAGTTCACCCCACGTCGATACGCAGTATTTT.